These 26 T cell receptor beta chains share one sample of origin, sequenced in a study of CD8+ T cells in alopecia areata. Noted treatment: oral pan-JAK inhibitor, 5-10 mg twice daily. Investigators isolated RNA and reverse transcribed it into cDNA to act as the sequencing template. Method: immunoSEQ multiplex PCR; TCRdb's copy keeps in-frame clones and lacks some. Of over 150,000 clones in the sample, approximately 56% were seen once. The sample was CD4+ T cells sorted from blood, taken at week 4, from a patient treated with tofacitinib. These receptors were taken from a human donor with alopecia areata.

Here the CDR3 reads CASSFEFRGIAFF. In nucleotides, the CDR3 is TGTGCCAGCAGTTTTGAGTTCAGGGGGATAGCTTTCTTT. The rearrangement links TRBV28 to TRBJ1-1, with 7 bases identical to TRBD1. The CDR3 extends over 13 amino acids. In germline, CDR1 is MDHEN, CDR2 SYDVKM. Unmatched junction bases numbered 8, after V lost 3 bases and J lost 10 bases.

The chain has TRBV23-1 and TRBJ1-3, with D unclear. TRBV23-1 is labeled an ORF, and its function is uncertain. The CDR3 is 15 residues long. V was cut by 4 bases and J by 0 bases, with 10 bases left in between. CDR3 amino acids: CASSPEGSSGNTIYF. Written as DNA, the CDR3 is TGCGCCAGCAGTCCGGAAGGTAGCTCTGGAAACACCATATATTTT.

The V and J genes are TRBV28 and TRBJ1-2, with a tentative D call TRBD1 (6 bases). The CDR3 has 13 amino acids. Germline assignment: CDR1 MDHEN and CDR2 SYDVKM. Trimming stripped 4 bases from V and 5 bases from J, with 11 bases between. CDR3 protein: CASSSHRVYGYTF. CDR3 nucleotides: TGTGCCAGCAGTTCCCACAGGGTGTATGGCTACACCTTC.

The rearrangement joins TRBV30 to TRBJ1-6; D might be TRBD1 (6 bases). Germline V gene data show CDR1 as GTSNPN and CDR2 as SVGIG (reference sequence). This CDR3 contains 15 residues. V shed 0 bases and J shed 7 bases, with 13 bases lying between them. As DNA, the CDR3 is TGTGCCTGGAGTGTACTACAGGGTGGCAATTCACCCCTCCACTTT. This codes for CAWSVLQGGNSPLHF.

The chain recombines TRBV27 with TRBJ2-7, with D perhaps matching TRBD1 (6 bases). Per the germline V gene, CDR1 is MNHEY and CDR2 is SMNVEV (reference sequence). This CDR3 has 17 residues. Trimming left V 3 bases short and J 6 bases short, with 24 bases between. CDR3 protein: CASSLINRDARGGEQYF. As DNA, the CDR3 is TGTGCCAGCAGTTTGATCAACCGGGACGCTCGAGGGGGCGAGCAGTACTTC.

As for this clone: Different DNA sequences within this sample yield the same CDR3. The chain couples TRBV5-4 to TRBJ2-5, with D uncertain. Germline CDR1 is SGHNT and CDR2 is YYREEE (reference sequence). The CDR3 has 13 amino acids. The ends were cut back, 0 bases at V and 3 bases at J, with 6 bases in the middle. The CDR3 protein is CASSLGQKETQYF. The DNA of the CDR3 is TGTGCCAGCAGCTTGGGCCAGAAAGAGACCCAGTACTTC.

V gene TRBV28 combines with J gene TRBJ2-7; D might be TRBD1 (6 bases). Germline loops: CDR1 MDHEN, CDR2 SYDVKM. V lost 3 bases to trimming and J lost 3 bases, with 12 bases between them. This CDR3 spans 14 amino acids. CDR3 coding DNA: TGTGCCAGCAGTTTGCCGGGACAAAGCTACGAGCAGTACTTC. Protein sequence: CASSLPGQSYEQYF.

The V call is TRBV13, the J call TRBJ2-2; no definite D call. Trimming stripped 1 base from V and 3 bases from J, with 9 bases between. Germline V gene sequence: CDR1 PRHDT, CDR2 FYEKMQ (reference sequence). This CDR3 region has 15 residues. The CDR3 sequence is CASSLVGTDTGELFF. The CDR3 DNA reads TGTGCCAGCAGCTTAGTTGGCACCGACACCGGGGAGCTGTTTTTT.

This clone was recorded a few times. The genes are TRBV30 and TRBJ1-1, with 7 bases fitting TRBD1. Trimming at V came to 0 bases and at J to 5 bases, leaving 3 bases not matched to a gene. Germline-derived CDR1 and CDR2 are GTSNPN and SVGIG (reference sequence). The CDR3 loop spans 13 amino acids. The CDR3: CAWSVSRGTEAFF. The CDR3 DNA sequence: TGTGCCTGGAGTGTAAGCAGGGGGACTGAAGCTTTCTTT.

This chain connects TRBV6-5 to TRBJ1-2; 11 bases map to TRBD1. CDR3 length: 14 residues. The V and J ends lost 9 bases and 6 bases, in that order; junction bases with no gene match: 9. Germline assignment: CDR1 MNHEY and CDR2 SVGAGI. The CDR3 spells CASRPGTGGHGYTF. The DNA of the CDR3 is TGTGCCAGTAGACCCGGGACAGGGGGACATGGCTACACCTTC.

This sequence joins TRBV2 and TRBJ2-1; 11 bases align to TRBD1. The CDR3 is made up of 15 amino acids. V shed 2 bases and J 9 bases; nucleotides not matched to a gene: 6. Germline CDR1 is SNHLY and CDR2 is FYNNEI. CDR3 residues: CASSEIGQGASEQFF. CDR3 nucleotides: TGTGCCAGCAGTGAAATAGGACAGGGGGCCAGTGAGCAGTTCTTC.

The rearrangement uses TRBV2 and TRBJ2-5; D gene uncertain. Per the germline V gene, CDR1 is SNHLY and CDR2 is FYNNEI. The CDR3 has 11 amino acids. The V end was cut by 8 bases, the J end by 7 bases, with 11 bases between. CDR3 DNA: TGTGCCAGCTGTACGTTCGGGACCCAGTACTTC. This gives the protein CASCTFGTQYF.

This chain links TRBV5-4 with TRBJ2-5, with D tentatively TRBD2 (5 bases). V lost 3 bases, J lost 3 bases, and 6 bases lay in between. The CDR3 covers 12 residues. The V gene's germline CDR1 is SGHNT and CDR2 YYREEE (reference sequence). In DNA, the CDR3 is TGTGCCAGCAGCTGGCGGGAAGAGACCCAGTACTTC. Translating it yields CASSWREETQYF.

The rearrangement joins TRBV30 to TRBJ2-1; TRBD1 matches 12 bases. The CDR3 loop spans 14 amino acids. CDR1 and CDR2 (germline): GTSNPN, SVGIG (reference sequence). After removal of 6 bases from V and 8 bases from J, the junction contained 8 bases not matched to a gene. CDR3 nucleotides: TGTGCCTGTAGACGGGGACAGGGGGCGCATGAGCAGTTCTTC. Translated: CACRRGQGAHEQFF.

V usage is TRBV20-1 and J usage is TRBJ1-2; 7 positions match TRBD1. This CDR3 spans 11 amino acids. V lost 4 bases to trimming and J lost 7 bases; unmatched junction nucleotides: 3. Germline lookup yields CDR1 DFQATT and CDR2 SNEGSKA (reference sequence). For the CDR3, the DNA is TGCAGTGCTAAAGACAGGGTTGGCTACACCTTC. Protein product: CSAKDRVGYTF.

Note on this clone: The junction departs from germline at one end; a sequencing error may be responsible. V is TRBV6-5 and J is TRBJ2-7, with D perhaps matching TRBD1 (5 bases). This CDR3 spans 14 amino acids. Germline V lookup: CDR1 MNHEY, CDR2 SVGAGI. The CDR3 DNA reads as TGTGCCATCAGTGAGTCAGGGTTGATCTACGAGCAGTACTTC. Translation gives CAISESGLIYEQYF.

This clone has just a few counts. V and J are TRBV29-1 and TRBJ2-3, with 8 bases fitting TRBD2. This CDR3 spans 15 amino acids. Germline CDR1 is SQVTM and CDR2 is ANQGSEA. V shed 6 bases, J shed 1 base, and the junction held 9 bases outside the gene matches. The chain's CDR3 is CSVQLADKGTDTQYF. The CDR3 nucleotides are TGCAGCGTGCAACTAGCGGATAAGGGCACAGATACGCAGTATTTT.

The chain carries TRBV27 and TRBJ2-7, with 7 bases that match TRBD1. Per the germline V gene, CDR1 is MNHEY and CDR2 is SMNVEV (reference sequence). Unmatched junction bases numbered 4, after V lost 0 bases and J lost 2 bases. This CDR3 spans 15 amino acids. The CDR3 sequence: CASSLSDRAPYEQYF. The CDR3 DNA reads TGTGCCAGCAGTTTATCTGACAGGGCCCCCTACGAGCAGTACTTC.

This chain links TRBV29-1 with TRBJ1-2, with D perhaps matching TRBD1 (5 bases). This CDR3 region has 14 residues. Germline loops: CDR1 SQVTM, CDR2 ANQGSEA. V was shortened by 3 bases and J by 0 bases, with 11 bases between the two germline ends. The CDR3 DNA reads as TGCAGCGTTGAGCGACAGTCCTCTAACTATGGCTACACCTTC. This sequence encodes CSVERQSSNYGYTF.

The rearrangement links TRBV27 to TRBJ1-6; D gene ambiguous. CDR3 size: 15 residues. The germline gives CDR1 MNHEY, CDR2 SMNVEV (reference sequence). The V gene lost 3 bases and the J gene lost 8 bases, with 14 bases spanning the gap. The CDR3 sequence: CASSLARRGYSPLHF. The CDR3 coding sequence is TGTGCCAGCAGTTTGGCCAGGCGGGGATATTCACCCCTCCACTTT.

This clone occurred a few times. V gene TRBV5-6 combines with J gene TRBJ2-1; 8 nucleotides agree with TRBD2. Per germline, CDR1 SGHDT and CDR2 YYEEEE. V shed 3 bases, J shed 9 bases, and the junction held 8 bases outside the gene matches. The CDR3 consists of 14 residues. The CDR3 nucleotides read TGTGCCAGCAGCTCCGGGGGGGCTAAGTTTGAGCAGTTCTTC. Protein product: CASSSGGAKFEQFF.

V and J are TRBV30 and TRBJ1-5; no clear D gene. Germline values: CDR1 GTSNPN, CDR2 SVGIG (reference sequence). V gave up 1 base and J gave up 4 bases, with 8 bases separating them. This CDR3 is built from 13 residues. CDR3: CAWSAMANQPQHF. The CDR3 DNA is TGTGCCTGGAGTGCAATGGCAAATCAGCCCCAGCATTTT.

The chain combines TRBV19 with TRBJ2-3; 7 bases align to TRBD1. V lost 10 bases and J lost 1; bases outside the gene matches: 8. The CDR3 has 14 amino acids. Germline V gives CDR1 LNHDA, CDR2 SQIVND (reference sequence). CDR3 in DNA: TGTGCCACCGCAGACAGGGTCGGCACAGATACGCAGTATTTT. It translates to CATADRVGTDTQYF.

About this clone: Its ends do not fully match the called genes, so a read error is possible. This sequence joins TRBV7-9 and TRBJ1-1; 7 bases match TRBD1. The CDR3 runs to 11 residues. Germline V CDR1 and CDR2: SEHNR, FQNEAQ (reference sequence). The CDR3 DNA follows: TGTGCCAGCAGCCTGGACAGGAGTCTCGTCTTT. Translation: CASSLDRSLVF.

This chain uses TRBV9 with TRBJ2-5; D uncertain. Trimming stripped 0 bases from V and 5 bases from J, with 14 bases between. The CDR3 totals 15 residues. Germline V gene sequence: CDR1 SGDLS, CDR2 YYNGEE. CDR3 nucleotides: TGTGCCAGCAGCGTAGCCCCCAGCGTTACGGAGACCCAGTACTTC. This sequence encodes CASSVAPSVTETQYF.

In this sample, this clone turned up many times. The CDR3 sequence: CASSPRPTGVSTDTQYF. CDR3 nucleotides: TGTGCCAGCAGTCCGCGCCCCACGGGGGTGAGCACAGATACGCAGTATTTT. The chain recombines TRBV28 with TRBJ2-3; a weak D match, TRBD2 (6 bases). Germline V gene data show CDR1 as MDHEN and CDR2 as SYDVKM. The CDR3 contains 17 residues. Trimming left V 5 bases short and J 0 bases short, with 18 bases between.